This T cell receptor beta chain was captured in a study of cytomegalovirus exposure and HLA in healthy donors. In the case of this clone: Its cognate antigen is unknown. The same CDR3 can be traced to other DNA sequences in this sample.

Whole-study results and caveats: The authors enumerated some 160 TCR beta chains as linked to cytomegalovirus.

The study ran its PCR with 60 Vbeta and 13 Jbeta primers. Produced via immunoSEQ multiplex PCR; TCRdb's table is partial and in-frame only. The profile covers approximately 300,000 clones, with 70% to 90% appearing a single time and approximately 2% taken by the ten largest. V lost 5 bases to trimming and J lost 9 bases, with 8 bases between them. The CDR3 covers 11 residues. Germline V gene lookup returns CDR1 DFQATT and CDR2 SNEGSKA (reference sequence). Each donor was healthy, and each was a bone marrow donor. The receptor's source is a woman aged 40 to 49 in good health and CMV-seropositive. This chain connects TRBV20-1 to TRBJ1-6, with D possibly matching TRBD1 (5 bases). The sample comprised PBMCs. This CDR3 is CSAAGGSPLHF. The CDR3 nucleotides are TGCAGTGCTGCGGGGGGTTCACCCCTCCACTTT.